Sequencing of this TCR beta chain was carried out in a study of T cells in Graves' hyperthyroidism and ophthalmopathy. TCR beta CDR3 regions were amplified from RNA transcripts. First-round RT-PCR targeting the TCR CDR3 was performed with the HTBI primer set. One entry per CDR3 protein, called by TCRdb with MiXCR from the multiplex PCR reads. The sample shows hundreds of thousands of distinct CDR3 sequences, 15% to 20% of them seen only once. With respect to this clonotype: Its antigen is not known. A much larger clonotype is one base distant, so this may be a read error.

Overall study findings and caveats: Ophthalmopathy and stable hyperthyroidism were separated by a 13 V-J model. Most thyroid clonotypes with frequency above 0.001 were detected in blood.

CDR1 is MNHEY and CDR2 is SVGAGI in the germline V gene. CDR3 length: 14 residues. The definition of stable Graves' hyperthyroidism was no ophthalmopathy progression within 18 months. The rearrangement joins TRBV6-5 to TRBJ2-7, with a possible D match to TRBD2 (5 bases). The last part of the DNA fits TRBJ2-1 better; the J call may be wrong. This clonotype was obtained from a woman aged 25 to 39 with Graves' hyperthyroidism. Sequencing was performed on blood. The CDR3 sequence: CASSFGVSSYEQFF. In DNA form, the CDR3 reads TGTGCCAGCAGTTTCGGGGTTAGCTCCTACGAGCAGTTCTTC.